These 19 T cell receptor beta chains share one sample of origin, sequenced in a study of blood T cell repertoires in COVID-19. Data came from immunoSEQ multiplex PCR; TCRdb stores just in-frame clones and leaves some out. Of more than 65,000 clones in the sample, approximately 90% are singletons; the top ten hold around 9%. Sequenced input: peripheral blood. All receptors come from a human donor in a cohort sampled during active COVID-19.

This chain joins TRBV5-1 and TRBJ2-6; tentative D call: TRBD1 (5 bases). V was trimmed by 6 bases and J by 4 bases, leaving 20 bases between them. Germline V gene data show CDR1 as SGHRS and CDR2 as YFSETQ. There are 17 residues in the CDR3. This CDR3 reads CASTRNGASPGANVLTF. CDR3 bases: TGCGCCAGCACGAGGAATGGGGCAAGTCCCGGGGCCAACGTCCTGACTTTC.

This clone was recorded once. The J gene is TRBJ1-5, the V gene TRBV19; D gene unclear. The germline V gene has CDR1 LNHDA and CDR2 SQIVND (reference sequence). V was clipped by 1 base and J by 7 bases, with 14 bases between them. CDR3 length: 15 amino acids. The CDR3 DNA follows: TGTGCCAGTAGTATAGTAGCGGGGAGTAGCCAGCCCCAGCATTTT. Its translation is CASSIVAGSSQPQHF. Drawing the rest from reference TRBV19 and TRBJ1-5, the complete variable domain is DGGITQSPKYLFRKEGQNVTLSCEQNLNHDAMYWYRQDPGQGLRLIYYSQIVNDFQKGDIAEGYSVSREKKESFPLTVTSAQKNPTAFYLCASSIVAGSSQPQHFGDGTRLSIL.

CDR3 residues: CASENIPSLSYGYTF. Here the CDR3 DNA reads TGTGCCAGCGAAAACATCCCGTCGCTTTCCTATGGCTACACCTTC. V is TRBV28 and J is TRBJ1-2; D unresolved. In germline, CDR1 is MDHEN, CDR2 SYDVKM. V gave up 8 bases and J gave up 4 bases, with 20 bases separating them. The CDR3 sequence is 15 residues long.

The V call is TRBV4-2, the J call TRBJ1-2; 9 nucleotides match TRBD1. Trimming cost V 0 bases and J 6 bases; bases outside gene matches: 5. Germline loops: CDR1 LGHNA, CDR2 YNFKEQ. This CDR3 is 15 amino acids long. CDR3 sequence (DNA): TGTGCCAGCAGCCAAGAGATACAGGGGGCGCATGGCTACACCTTC. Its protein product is CASSQEIQGAHGYTF.

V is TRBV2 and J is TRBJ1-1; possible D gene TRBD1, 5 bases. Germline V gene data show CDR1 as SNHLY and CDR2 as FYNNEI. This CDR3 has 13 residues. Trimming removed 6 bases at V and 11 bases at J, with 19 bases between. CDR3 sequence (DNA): TGTGCCAGCAGCGGCTACGGGGGGTTCAGTGCTTTCTTT. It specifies CASSGYGGFSAFF.

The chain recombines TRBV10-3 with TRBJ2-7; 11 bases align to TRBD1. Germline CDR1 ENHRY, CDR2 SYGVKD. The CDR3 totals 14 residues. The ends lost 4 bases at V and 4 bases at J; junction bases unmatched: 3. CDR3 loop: CAISAGTGGYEQYF. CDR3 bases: TGTGCCATCAGTGCCGGGACAGGGGGTTACGAGCAGTACTTC.

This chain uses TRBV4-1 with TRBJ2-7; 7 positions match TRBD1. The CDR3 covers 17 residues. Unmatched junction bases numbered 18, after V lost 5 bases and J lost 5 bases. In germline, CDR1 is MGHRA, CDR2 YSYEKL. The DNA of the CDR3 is TGCGCCAGCAGCGAATCCGGGACAGCTTACGAGAAGGACGAGCAGTACTTC. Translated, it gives CASSESGTAYEKDEQYF.

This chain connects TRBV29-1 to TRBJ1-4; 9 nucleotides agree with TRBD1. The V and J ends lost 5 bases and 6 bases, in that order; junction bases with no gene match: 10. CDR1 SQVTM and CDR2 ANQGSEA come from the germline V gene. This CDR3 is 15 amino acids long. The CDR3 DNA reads TGCAGCGTTAGGATTTCCGGGACAGGGCATGAAAAACTGTTTTTT. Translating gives CSVRISGTGHEKLFF.

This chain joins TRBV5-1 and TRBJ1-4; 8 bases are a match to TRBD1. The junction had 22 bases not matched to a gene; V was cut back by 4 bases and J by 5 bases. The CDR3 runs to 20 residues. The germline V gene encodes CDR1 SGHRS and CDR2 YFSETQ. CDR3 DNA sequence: TGCGCCAGCAGCCCCCGTGGACGAGGACAGGGTTTCAATCGGAATGAAAAACTGTTTTTT. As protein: CASSPRGRGQGFNRNEKLFF. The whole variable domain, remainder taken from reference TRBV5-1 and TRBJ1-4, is KAGVTQTPRYLIKTRGQQVTLSCSPISGHRSVSWYQQTPGQGLQFLFEYFSETQRNKGNFPGRFSGRQFSNSRSEMNVSTLELGDSALYLCASSPRGRGQGFNRNEKLFFGSGTQLSVL.

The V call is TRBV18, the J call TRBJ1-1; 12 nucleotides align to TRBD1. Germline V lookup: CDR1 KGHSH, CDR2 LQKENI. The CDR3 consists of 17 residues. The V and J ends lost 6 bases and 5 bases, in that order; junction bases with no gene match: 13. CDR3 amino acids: CASSRPGQGAAVTEAFF. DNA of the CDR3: TGTGCCAGCTCTCGGCCGGGACAGGGGGCCGCGGTTACTGAAGCTTTCTTT.

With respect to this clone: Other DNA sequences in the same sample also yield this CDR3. Here the CDR3 DNA reads TGTGCCAGCAGTGCGACAGGCGGACTGGGAAACACCATATATTTT. Protein product: CASSATGGLGNTIYF. V and J are TRBV11-1 and TRBJ1-3, with D tentatively TRBD1 (6 bases). Per germline, CDR1 SGHAT and CDR2 FQDESV (reference sequence). This CDR3 comprises 15 residues. Trimming left V 6 bases short and J 4 bases short, with 16 bases between. The complete variable domain, with remaining parts taken from reference TRBV11-1 and TRBJ1-3, reads EAEVAQSPRYKITEKSQAVAFWCDPISGHATLYWYRQILGQGPELLVQFQDESVVDDSQLPKDRFSAERLKGVDSTLKIQPAELGDSAMYLCASSATGGLGNTIYFGEGSWLTVV.

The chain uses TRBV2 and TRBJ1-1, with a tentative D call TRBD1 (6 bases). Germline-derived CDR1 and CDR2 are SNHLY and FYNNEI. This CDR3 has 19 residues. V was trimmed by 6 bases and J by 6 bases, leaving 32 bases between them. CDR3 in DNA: TGTGCCAGCAGGGTTCCGGGGAAGGGGGTCGAGGGACCTGTCGCTGAAGCTTTCTTT. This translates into CASRVPGKGVEGPVAEAFF. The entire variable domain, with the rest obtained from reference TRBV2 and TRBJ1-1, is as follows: EPEVTQTPSHQVTQMGQEVILRCVPISNHLYFYWYRQILGQKVEFLVSFYNNEISEKSEIFDDQFSVERPDGSNFTLKIRSTKLEDSAMYFCASRVPGKGVEGPVAEAFFGQGTRLTVV.

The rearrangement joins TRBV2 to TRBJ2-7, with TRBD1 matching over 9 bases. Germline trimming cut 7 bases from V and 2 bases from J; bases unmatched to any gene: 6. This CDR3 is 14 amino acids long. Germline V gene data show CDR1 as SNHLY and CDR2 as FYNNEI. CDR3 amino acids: CASTRDRVTYEQYF. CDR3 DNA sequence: TGTGCCAGCACCCGGGACAGGGTGACCTACGAGCAGTACTTC.

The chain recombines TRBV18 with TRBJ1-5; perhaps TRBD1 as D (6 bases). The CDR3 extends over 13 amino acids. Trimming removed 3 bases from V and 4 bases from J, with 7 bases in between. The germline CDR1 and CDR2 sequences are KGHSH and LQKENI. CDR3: CASSPGQNQPQHF. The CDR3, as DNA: TGTGCCAGCTCACCTGGACAGAATCAGCCCCAGCATTTT. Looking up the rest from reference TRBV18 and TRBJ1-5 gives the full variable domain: NAGVMQNPRHLVRRRGQEARLRCSPMKGHSHVYWYRQLPEEGLKFMVYLQKENIIDESGMPKERFSAEFPKEGPSILRIQQVVRGDSAAYFCASSPGQNQPQHFGDGTRLSIL.

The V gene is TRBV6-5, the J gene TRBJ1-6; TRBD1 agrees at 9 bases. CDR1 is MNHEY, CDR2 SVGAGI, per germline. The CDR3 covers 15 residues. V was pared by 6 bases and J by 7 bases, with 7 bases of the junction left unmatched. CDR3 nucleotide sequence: TGTGCCAGCAGGCATGGAGGGACAGGGAATTCACCCCTCCACTTT. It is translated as CASRHGGTGNSPLHF.

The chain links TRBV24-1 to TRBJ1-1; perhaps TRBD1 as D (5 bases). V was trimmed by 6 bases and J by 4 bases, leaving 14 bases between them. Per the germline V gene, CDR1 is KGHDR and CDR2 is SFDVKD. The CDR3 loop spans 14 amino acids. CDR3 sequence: CATSTGRGGTEAFF. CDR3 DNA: TGTGCCACCAGTACTGGGAGGGGCGGCACTGAAGCTTTCTTT.

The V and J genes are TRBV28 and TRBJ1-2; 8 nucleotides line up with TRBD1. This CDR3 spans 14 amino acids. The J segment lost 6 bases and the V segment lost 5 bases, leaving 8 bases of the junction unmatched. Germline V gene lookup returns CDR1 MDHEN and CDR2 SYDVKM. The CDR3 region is CASSGMRGQDGYTF. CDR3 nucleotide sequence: TGTGCCAGCAGTGGAATGAGGGGACAGGATGGCTACACCTTC.

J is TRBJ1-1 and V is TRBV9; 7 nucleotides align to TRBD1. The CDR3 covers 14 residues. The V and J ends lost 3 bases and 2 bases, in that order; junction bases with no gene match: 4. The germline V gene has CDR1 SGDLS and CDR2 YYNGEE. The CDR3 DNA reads TGTGCCAGCAGCGGACAGGGTCTTAACACTGAAGCTTTCTTT. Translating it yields CASSGQGLNTEAFF.

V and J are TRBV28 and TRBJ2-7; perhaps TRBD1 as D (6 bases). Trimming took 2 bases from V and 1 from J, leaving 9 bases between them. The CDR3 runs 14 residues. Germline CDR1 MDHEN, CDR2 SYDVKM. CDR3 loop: CASSLPTGSYEQYF. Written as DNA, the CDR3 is TGTGCCAGCAGTTTACCTACAGGGTCCTACGAGCAGTACTTC.